This T cell receptor beta chain comes out of a study of shared clonotypes between healthy human individuals. CD45RO-negative, CCR7-positively selected cells formed the naive CD8 fraction, excluding terminally differentiated effector memory CD45RA+ cells. 200 ng DNA, about 30,000 T cell genomes, went into each sorted-subset replicate PCR. The repertoire was sequenced with immunoSEQ multiplex PCR; TCRdb's copy has only in-frame clones and lacks some. The repertoire consists of about 2,100,000 clones, with 85% to 95% occurring once and the leading ten covering approximately 1.7%. The CDR3 has 15 amino acids. Germline V gene data show CDR1 as MNHEY and CDR2 as SMNVEV (reference sequence). Deletions cut 1 base from V and 2 bases from J, with 10 bases between.

The sequenced material came from naive CD8+ T cells from PBMCs. The sequence was obtained from a man aged 18 to 30 in good health. Some clones in this sample may be carry-over from other donors' samples. J is TRBJ2-3 and V is TRBV27; D is possibly TRBD2 (6 bases). CDR3 region: CASSLLLAATDTQYF. The CDR3 DNA follows: TGTGCCAGCAGTTTATTACTAGCAGCCACAGATACGCAGTATTTT.